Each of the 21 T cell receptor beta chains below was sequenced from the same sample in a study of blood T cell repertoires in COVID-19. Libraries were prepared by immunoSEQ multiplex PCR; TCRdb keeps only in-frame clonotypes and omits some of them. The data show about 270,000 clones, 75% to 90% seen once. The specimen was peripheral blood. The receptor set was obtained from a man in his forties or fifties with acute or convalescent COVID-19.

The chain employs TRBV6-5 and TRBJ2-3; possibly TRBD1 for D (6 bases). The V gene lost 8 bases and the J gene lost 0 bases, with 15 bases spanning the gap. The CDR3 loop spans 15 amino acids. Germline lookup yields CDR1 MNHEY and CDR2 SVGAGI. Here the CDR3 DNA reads TGTGCCAGCCGGTTAGACAGGCGGAGCACAGATACGCAGTATTTT. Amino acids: CASRLDRRSTDTQYF.

This CDR3 is CAWRRDRRSPEAFF. The DNA of the CDR3 is TGTGCCTGGCGACGGGACAGGCGATCCCCTGAAGCTTTCTTT. This chain joins TRBV30 and TRBJ1-1; 8 nucleotides match TRBD1. CDR1 is GTSNPN and CDR2 is SVGIG in the germline V gene (reference sequence). The length of the CDR3 is 14 residues. V shed 5 bases, J shed 6 bases, and the junction held 11 bases outside the gene matches.

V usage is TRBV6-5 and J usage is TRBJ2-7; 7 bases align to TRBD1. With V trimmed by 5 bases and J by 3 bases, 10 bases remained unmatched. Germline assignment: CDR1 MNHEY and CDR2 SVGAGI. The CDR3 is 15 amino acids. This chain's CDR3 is CASSTPRTGVYEQYF. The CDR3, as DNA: TGTGCCAGCAGTACTCCCCGGACAGGAGTCTACGAGCAGTACTTC.

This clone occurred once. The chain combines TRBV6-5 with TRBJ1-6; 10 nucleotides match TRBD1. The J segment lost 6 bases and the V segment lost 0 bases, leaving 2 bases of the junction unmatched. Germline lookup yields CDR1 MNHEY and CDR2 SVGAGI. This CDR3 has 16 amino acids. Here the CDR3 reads CASSYSRTGGNSPLHF. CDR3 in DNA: TGTGCCAGCAGTTACTCGCGGACAGGGGGTAATTCACCCCTCCACTTT.

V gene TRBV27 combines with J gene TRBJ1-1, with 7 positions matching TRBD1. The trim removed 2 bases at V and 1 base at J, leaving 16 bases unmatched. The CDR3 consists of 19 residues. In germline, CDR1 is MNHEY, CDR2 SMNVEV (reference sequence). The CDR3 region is CASSLGVVERGQWNTEAFF. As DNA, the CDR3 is TGTGCCAGCAGTTTAGGGGTGGTTGAGAGGGGACAGTGGAACACTGAAGCTTTCTTT.

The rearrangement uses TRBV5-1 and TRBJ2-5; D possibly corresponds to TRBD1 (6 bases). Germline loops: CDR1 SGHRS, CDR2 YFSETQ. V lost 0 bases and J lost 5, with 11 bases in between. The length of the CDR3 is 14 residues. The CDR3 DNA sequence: TGCGCCAGCAGCTTGGGCACAGGGTTGGAGACCCAGTACTTC. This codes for CASSLGTGLETQYF.

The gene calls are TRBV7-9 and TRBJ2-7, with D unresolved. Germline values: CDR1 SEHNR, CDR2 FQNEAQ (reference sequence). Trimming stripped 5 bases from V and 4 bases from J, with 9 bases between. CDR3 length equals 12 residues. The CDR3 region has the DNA TGTGCCAGCAGCCCACATCGATACGAGCAGTACTTC. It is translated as CASSPHRYEQYF.

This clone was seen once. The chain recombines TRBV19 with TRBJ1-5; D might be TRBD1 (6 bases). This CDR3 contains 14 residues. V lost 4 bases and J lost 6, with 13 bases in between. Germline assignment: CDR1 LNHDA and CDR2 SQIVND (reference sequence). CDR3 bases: TGTGCCAGTAGTACTACAGGGTACGGTCAGCCCCAGCATTTT. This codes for CASSTTGYGQPQHF.

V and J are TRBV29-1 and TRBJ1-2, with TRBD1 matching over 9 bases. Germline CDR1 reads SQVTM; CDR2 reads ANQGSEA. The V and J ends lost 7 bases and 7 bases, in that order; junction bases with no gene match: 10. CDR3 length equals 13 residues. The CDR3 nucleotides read TGCAGCGGGGGGGGACAGGGAAGTTTTGGCTACACCTTC. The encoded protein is CSGGGQGSFGYTF.

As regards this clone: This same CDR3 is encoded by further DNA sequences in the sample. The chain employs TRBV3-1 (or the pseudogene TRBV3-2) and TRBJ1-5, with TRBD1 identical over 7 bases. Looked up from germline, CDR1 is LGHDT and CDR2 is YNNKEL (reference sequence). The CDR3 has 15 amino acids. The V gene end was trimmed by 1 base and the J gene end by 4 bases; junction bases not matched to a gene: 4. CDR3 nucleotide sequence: TGTGCCAGCAGCCAAGGACAGGGACCAAATCAGCCCCAGCATTTT. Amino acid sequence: CASSQGQGPNQPQHF.

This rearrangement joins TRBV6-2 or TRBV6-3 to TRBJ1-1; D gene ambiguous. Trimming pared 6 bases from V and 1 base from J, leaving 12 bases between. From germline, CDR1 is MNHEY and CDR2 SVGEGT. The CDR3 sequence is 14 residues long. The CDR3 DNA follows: TGTGCCAGCAGCCCGAGCCCAGGGAACACTGAAGCTTTCTTT. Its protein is CASSPSPGNTEAFF.

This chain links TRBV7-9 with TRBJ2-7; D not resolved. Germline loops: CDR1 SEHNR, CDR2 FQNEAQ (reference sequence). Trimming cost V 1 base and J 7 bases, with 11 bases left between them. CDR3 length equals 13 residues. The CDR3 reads CASSLGAAWEQYF. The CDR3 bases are TGTGCCAGCAGCTTAGGGGCCGCTTGGGAGCAGTACTTC.

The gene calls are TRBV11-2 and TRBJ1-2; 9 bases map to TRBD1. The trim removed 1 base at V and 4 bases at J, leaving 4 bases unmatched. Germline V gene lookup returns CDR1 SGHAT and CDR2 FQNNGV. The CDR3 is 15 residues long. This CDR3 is CASSLGTGVSYGYTF. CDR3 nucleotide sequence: TGTGCCAGCAGCTTAGGGACAGGGGTTTCCTATGGCTACACCTTC.

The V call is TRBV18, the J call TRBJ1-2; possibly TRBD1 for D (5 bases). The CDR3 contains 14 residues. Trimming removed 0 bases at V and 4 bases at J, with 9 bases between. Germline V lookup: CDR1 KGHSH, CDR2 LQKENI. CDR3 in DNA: TGTGCCAGCTCACCACCGCAGGGACTCTATGGCTACACCTTC. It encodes CASSPPQGLYGYTF.

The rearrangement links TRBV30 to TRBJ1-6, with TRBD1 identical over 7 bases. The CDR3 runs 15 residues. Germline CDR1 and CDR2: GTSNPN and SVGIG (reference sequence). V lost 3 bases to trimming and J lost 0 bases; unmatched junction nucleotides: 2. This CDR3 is CAWSGDSSYNSPLHF. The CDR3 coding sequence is TGTGCCTGGAGCGGGGACAGCTCCTATAATTCACCCCTCCACTTT.

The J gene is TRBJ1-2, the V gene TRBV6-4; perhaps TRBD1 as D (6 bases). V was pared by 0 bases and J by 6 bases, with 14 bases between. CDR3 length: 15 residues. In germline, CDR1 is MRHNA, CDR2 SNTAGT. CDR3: CASSDSGSTGNGYTF. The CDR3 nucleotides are TGTGCCAGCAGTGACTCGGGGTCCACAGGGAATGGCTACACCTTC.

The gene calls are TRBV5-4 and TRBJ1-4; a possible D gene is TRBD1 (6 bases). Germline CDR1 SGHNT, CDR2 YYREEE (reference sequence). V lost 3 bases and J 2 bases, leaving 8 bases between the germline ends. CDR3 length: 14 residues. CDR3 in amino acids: CASSSTGTNEKLFF. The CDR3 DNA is TGTGCCAGCAGCTCCACAGGGACTAATGAAAAACTGTTTTTT. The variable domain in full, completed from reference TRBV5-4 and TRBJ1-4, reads ETGVTQSPTHLIKTRGQQVTLRCSSQSGHNTVSWYQQALGQGPQFIFQYYREEENGRGNFPPRFSGLQFPNYSSELNVNALELDDSALYLCASSSTGTNEKLFFGSGTQLSVL.

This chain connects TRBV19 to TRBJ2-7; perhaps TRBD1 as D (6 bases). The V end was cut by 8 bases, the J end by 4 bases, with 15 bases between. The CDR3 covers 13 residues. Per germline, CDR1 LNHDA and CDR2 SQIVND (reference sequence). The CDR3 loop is CASGDKRGYEQYF. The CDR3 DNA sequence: TGTGCCAGTGGGGACAAAAGGGGATACGAGCAGTACTTC.

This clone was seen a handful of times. CDR3 nucleotide sequence: TGTGCCAGCAGCTCTCCGGGGACTATGAACACTGAAGCTTTCTTT. Its protein is CASSSPGTMNTEAFF. V and J are TRBV3-1 (or the pseudogene TRBV3-2) and TRBJ1-1; tentative D call: TRBD1 (5 bases). Germline V gene sequence: CDR1 LGHDT, CDR2 YNNKEL (reference sequence). The germline V and J ends were trimmed by 5 bases and 0 bases, with 13 bases remaining between them. CDR3 size: 15 residues.

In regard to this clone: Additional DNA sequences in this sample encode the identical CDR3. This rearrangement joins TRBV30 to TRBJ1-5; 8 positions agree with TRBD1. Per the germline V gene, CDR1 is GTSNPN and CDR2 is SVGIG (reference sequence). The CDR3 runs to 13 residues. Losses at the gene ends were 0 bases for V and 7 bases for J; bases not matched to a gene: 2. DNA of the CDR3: TGTGCCTGGAGTGTACAGGGGGACCAGCCCCAGCATTTT. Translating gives CAWSVQGDQPQHF.

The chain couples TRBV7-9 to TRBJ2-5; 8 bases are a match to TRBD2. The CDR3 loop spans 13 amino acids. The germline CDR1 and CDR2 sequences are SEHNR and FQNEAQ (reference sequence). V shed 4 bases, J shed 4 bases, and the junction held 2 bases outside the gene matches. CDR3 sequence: CASSWAGGETQYF. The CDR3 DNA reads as TGTGCCAGCAGCTGGGCGGGGGGAGAGACCCAGTACTTC.